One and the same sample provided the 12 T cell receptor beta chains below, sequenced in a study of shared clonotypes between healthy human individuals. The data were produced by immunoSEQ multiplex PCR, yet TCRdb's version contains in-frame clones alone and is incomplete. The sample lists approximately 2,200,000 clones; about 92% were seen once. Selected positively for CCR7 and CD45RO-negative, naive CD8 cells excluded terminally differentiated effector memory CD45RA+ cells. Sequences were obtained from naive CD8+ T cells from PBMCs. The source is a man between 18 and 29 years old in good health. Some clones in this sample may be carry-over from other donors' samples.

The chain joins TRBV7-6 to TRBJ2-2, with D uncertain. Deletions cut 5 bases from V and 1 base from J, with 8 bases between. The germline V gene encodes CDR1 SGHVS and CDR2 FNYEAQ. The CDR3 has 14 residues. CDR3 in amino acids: CASSPLGNTGELFF. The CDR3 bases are TGTGCCAGCAGCCCCTTAGGGAACACCGGGGAGCTGTTTTTT. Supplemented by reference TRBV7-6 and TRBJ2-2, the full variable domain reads GAGVSQSPRYKVTKRGQDVALRCDPISGHVSLYWYRQALGQGPEFLTYFNYEAQQDKSGLPNDRFSAERPEGSISTLTIQRTEQRDSAMYRCASSPLGNTGELFFGEGSRLTVL.

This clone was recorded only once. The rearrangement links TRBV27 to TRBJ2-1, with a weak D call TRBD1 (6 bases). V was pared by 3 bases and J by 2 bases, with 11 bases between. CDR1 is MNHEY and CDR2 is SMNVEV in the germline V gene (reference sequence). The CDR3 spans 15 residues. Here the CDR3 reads CASSFGQSTYNEQFF. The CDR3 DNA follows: TGTGCCAGCAGTTTTGGACAGTCAACCTACAATGAGCAGTTCTTC.

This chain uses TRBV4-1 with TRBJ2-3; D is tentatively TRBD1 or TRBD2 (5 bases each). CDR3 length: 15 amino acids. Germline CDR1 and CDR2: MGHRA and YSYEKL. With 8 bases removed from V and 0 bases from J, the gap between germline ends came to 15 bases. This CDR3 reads CASEGHLASTDTQYF. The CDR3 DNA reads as TGCGCCAGCGAGGGGCACTTGGCTAGCACAGATACGCAGTATTTT.

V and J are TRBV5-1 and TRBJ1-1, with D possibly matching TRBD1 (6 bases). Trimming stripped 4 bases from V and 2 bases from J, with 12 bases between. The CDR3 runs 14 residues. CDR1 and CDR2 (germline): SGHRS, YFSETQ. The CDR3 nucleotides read TGCGCCAGCAGCCCTCCGGACAGCAACACTGAAGCTTTCTTT. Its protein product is CASSPPDSNTEAFF.

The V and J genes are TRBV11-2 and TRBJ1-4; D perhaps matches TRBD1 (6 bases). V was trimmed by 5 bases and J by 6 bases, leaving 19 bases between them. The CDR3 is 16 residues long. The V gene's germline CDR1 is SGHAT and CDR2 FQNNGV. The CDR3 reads CASSHPGAGLYEKLFF. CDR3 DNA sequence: TGTGCCAGCAGCCACCCGGGGGCAGGGCTGTATGAAAAACTGTTTTTT.

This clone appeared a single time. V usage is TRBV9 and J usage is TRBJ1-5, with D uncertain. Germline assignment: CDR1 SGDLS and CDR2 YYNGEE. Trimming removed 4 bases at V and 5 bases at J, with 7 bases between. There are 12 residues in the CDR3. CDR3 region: CASSTGDQPQHF. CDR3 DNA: TGTGCCAGCAGCACCGGGGATCAGCCCCAGCATTTT.

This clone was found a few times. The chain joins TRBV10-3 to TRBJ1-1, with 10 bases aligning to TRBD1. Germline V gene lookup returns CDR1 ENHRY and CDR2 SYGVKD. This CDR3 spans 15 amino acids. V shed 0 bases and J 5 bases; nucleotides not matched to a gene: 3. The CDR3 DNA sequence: TGTGCCATCAGTGAGTCCTCGGGACAGGGGACTGAAGCTTTCTTT. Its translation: CAISESSGQGTEAFF.

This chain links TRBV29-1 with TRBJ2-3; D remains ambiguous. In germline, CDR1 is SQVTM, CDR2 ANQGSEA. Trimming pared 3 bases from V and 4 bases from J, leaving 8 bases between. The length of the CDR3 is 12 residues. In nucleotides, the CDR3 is TGCAGCGTTGAGAGTTACCCAGATACGCAGTATTTT. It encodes CSVESYPDTQYF.

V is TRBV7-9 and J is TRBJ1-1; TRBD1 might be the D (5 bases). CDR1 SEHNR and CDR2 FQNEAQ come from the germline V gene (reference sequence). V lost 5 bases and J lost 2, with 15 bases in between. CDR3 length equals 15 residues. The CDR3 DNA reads TGTGCCAGCAGCGCCGGGGGTACTCTCAACACTGAAGCTTTCTTT. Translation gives CASSAGGTLNTEAFF.

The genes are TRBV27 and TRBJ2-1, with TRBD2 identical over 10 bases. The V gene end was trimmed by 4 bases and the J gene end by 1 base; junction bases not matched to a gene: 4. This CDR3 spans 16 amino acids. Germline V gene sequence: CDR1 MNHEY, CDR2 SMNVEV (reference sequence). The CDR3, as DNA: TGTGCCAGCAGTTGGGAAGCGGGAGGGTCCTACAATGAGCAGTTCTTC. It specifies CASSWEAGGSYNEQFF.

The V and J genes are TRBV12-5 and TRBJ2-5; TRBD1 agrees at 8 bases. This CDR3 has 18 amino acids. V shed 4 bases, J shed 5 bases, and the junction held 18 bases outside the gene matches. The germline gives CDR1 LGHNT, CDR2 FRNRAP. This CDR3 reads CASGSSSPPGGGKETQYF. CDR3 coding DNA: TGTGCTAGTGGTTCGTCATCCCCTCCAGGGGGCGGGAAGGAGACCCAGTACTTC. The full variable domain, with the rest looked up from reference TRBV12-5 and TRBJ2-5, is DARVTQTPRHKVTEMGQEVTMRCQPILGHNTVFWYRQTMMQGLELLAYFRNRAPLDDSGMPKDRFSAEMPDATLATLKIQPSEPRDSAVYFCASGSSSPPGGGKETQYFGPGTRLLVL.

CDR3 in amino acids: CASRLPGGELFF. CDR3 bases: TGTGCCAGCAGACTACCGGGCGGGGAGCTGTTTTTT. The chain uses TRBV27 and TRBJ2-2; D not certain. V was trimmed by 6 bases and J by 7 bases, leaving 9 bases between them. The CDR3 length is 12 residues. CDR1 is MNHEY and CDR2 is SMNVEV in the germline V gene (reference sequence).